This paragraph covers one T cell receptor beta chain sequence. The antigen is not known. The source of the sample is a study of siplizumab effects on memory and regulatory T cells. Overall study results and limits: Unstimulated subset assignment was obtained for only a minor fraction of alloreactive clones.

The length of the CDR3 is 12 residues. Between the trimmed V and J ends, which lost 6 bases and 4 bases, there was a span of 7 bases. In germline, CDR1 is PRHDT, CDR2 FYEKMQ (reference sequence). Every sample had 80,000 to 100,000 of its TCR templates assayed. Profiled with immunoSEQ multiplex PCR; TCRdb holds only in-frame clones, not every one. The sample contains some 81,000 clones, more than 85% of which appear only once. The sequencing sample was made of CD8+ T cells sorted from blood. V usage is TRBV13 and J usage is TRBJ2-4; D is unresolved. This receptor was obtained from a human donor in good health. CDR3 nucleotide sequence: TGTGCCAGCAGTGGCAGAAAAAACATTCAGTACTTC. Translation: CASSGRKNIQYF.